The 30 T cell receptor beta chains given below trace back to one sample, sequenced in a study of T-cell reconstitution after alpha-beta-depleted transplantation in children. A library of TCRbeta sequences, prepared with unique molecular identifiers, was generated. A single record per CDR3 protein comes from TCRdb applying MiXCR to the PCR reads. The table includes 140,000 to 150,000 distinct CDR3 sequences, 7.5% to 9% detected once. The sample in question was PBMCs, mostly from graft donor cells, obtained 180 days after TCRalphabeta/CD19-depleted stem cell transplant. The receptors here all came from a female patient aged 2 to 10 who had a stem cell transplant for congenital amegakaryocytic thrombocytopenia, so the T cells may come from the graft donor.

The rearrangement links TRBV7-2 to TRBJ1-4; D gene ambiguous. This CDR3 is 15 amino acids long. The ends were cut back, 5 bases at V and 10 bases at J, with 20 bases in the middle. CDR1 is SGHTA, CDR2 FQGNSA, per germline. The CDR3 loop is CASSPEAGRMGKLFF. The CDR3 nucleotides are TGTGCCAGCAGCCCCGAGGCAGGAAGGATGGGAAAACTGTTTTTT.

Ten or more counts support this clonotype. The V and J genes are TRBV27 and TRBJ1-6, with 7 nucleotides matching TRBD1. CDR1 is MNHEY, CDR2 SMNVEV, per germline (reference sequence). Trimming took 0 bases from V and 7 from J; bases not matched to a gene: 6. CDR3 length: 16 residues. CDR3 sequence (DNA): TGTGCCAGCAGTTTATCCCACAGGGGTTGGAATTCACCCCTCCACTTT. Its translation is CASSLSHRGWNSPLHF.

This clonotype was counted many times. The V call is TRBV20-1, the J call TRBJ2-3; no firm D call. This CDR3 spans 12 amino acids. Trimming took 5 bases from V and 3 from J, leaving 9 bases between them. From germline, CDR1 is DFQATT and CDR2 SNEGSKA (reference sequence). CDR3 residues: CSAAPGTDTQYF. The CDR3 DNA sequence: TGCAGTGCTGCCCCCGGGACAGATACGCAGTATTTT.

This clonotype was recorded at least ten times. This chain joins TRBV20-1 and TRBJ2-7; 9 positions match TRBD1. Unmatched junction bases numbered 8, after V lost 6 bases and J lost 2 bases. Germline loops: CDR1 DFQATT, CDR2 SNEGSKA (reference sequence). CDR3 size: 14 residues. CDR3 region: CSAAGTGITYEQYF. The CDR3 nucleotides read TGCAGTGCAGCCGGGACAGGGATAACCTACGAGCAGTACTTC.

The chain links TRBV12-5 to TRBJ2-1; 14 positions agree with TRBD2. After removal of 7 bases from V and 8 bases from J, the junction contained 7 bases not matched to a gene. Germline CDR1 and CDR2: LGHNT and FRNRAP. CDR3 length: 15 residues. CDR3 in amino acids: CASVMGLAGDYEQFF. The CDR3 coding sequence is TGTGCTAGTGTAATGGGACTAGCGGGAGACTATGAGCAGTTCTTC.

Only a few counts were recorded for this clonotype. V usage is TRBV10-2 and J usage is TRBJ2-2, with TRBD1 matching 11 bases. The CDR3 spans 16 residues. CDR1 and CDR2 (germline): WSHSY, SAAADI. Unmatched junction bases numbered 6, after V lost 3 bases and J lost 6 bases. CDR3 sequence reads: CASSDWGQGGSGELFF. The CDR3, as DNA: TGCGCCAGCAGTGATTGGGGACAGGGGGGGTCCGGGGAGCTGTTTTTT.

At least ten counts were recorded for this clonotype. In nucleotides, the CDR3 is TGTGCCACCAGGGGGGGACAGGGATCCTCCTACGAGCAGTACTTC. Translated: CATRGGQGSSYEQYF. The chain carries TRBV11-2 and TRBJ2-7, with TRBD1 matching over 9 bases. Germline CDR1 is SGHAT and CDR2 is FQNNGV. V lost 10 bases, J lost 0 bases, and 10 bases stayed unmatched. There are 15 residues in the CDR3.

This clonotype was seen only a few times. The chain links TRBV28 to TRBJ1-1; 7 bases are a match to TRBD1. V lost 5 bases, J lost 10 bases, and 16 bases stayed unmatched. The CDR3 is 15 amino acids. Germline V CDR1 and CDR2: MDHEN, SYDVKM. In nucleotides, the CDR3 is TGTGCCAGCAGTCCCTACTCGACAGGGACCCTTAGAGCTTTCTTT. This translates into CASSPYSTGTLRAFF.

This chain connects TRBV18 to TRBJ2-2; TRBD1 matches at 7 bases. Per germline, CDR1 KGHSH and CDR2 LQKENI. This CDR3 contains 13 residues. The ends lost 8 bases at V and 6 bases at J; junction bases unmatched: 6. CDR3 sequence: CASRQGLSGELFF. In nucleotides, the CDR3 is TGTGCCAGCCGACAGGGTTTGTCCGGGGAGCTGTTTTTT.

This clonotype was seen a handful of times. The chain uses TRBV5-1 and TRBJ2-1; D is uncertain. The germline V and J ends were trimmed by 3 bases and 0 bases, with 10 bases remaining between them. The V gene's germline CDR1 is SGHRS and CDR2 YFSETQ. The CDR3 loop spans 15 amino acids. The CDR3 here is CASSSGLISYNEQFF. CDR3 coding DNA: TGCGCCAGCAGCTCTGGCCTTATCTCCTACAATGAGCAGTTCTTC.

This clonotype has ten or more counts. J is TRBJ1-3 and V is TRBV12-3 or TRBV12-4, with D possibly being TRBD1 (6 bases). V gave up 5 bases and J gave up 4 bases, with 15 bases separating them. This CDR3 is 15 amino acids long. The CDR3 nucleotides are TGTGCCAGCAGTGCCCGGGACATTTCAGGAAACACCATATATTTT. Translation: CASSARDISGNTIYF.

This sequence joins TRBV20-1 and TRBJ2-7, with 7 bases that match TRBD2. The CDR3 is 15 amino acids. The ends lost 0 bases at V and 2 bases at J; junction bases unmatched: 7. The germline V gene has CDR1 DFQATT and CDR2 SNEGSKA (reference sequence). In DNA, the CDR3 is TGCAGTGCTAGAGATAGTGCTAGCGGAACCTACGAGCAGTACTTC. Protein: CSARDSASGTYEQYF.

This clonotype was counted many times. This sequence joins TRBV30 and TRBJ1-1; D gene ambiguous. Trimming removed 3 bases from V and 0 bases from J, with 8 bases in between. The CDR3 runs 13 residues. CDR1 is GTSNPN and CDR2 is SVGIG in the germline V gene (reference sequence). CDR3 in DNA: TGTGCCTGGAGCGACGGTATGAACACTGAAGCTTTCTTT. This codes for CAWSDGMNTEAFF.

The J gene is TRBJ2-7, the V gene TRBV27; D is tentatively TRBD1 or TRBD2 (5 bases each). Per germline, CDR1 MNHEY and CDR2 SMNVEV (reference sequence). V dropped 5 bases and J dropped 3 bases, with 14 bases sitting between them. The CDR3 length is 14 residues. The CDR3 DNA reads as TGTGCCAGCAGTCAGAGGCTTGGGGGCTACGAGCAGTACTTC. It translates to CASSQRLGGYEQYF.

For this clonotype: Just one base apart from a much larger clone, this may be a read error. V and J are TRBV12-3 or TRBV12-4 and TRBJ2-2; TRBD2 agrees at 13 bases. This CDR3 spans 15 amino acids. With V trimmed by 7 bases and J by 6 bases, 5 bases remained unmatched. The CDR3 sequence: CASTLTSGRAGELFF. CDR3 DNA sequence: TGTGCCAGCACTCTAACTAGCGGGAGGGCCGGGGAGCTGTTTTTT.

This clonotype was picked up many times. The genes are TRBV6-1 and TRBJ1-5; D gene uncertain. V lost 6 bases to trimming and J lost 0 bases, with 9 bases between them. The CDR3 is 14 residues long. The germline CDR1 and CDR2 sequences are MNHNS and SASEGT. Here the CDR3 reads CASRMGFSNQPQHF. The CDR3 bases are TGTGCCAGCAGGATGGGCTTTAGCAATCAGCCCCAGCATTTT.

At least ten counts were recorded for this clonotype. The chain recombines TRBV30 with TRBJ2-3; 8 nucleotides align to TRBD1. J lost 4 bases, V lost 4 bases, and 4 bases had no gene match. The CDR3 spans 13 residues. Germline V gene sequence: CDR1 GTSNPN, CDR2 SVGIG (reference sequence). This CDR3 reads CAWTGGSPDTQYF. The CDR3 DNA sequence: TGTGCCTGGACAGGGGGCTCTCCAGATACGCAGTATTTT.

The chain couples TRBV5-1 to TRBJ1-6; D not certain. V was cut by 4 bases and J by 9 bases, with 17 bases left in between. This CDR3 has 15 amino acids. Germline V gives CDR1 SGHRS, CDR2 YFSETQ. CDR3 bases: TGCGCCAGCAGCGATTCGACCGGCCTCAGTTCACCCCTCCACTTT. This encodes CASSDSTGLSSPLHF.

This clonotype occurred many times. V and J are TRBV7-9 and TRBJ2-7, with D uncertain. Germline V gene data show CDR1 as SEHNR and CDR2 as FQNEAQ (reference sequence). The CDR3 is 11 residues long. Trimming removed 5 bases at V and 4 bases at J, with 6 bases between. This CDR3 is CASSDSYEQYF. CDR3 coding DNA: TGTGCCAGCAGCGACTCATACGAGCAGTACTTC. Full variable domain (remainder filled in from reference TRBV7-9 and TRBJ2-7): DTGVSQNPRHKITKRGQNVTFRCDPISEHNRLYWYRQTLGQGPEFLTYFQNEAQLEKSRLLSDRFSAERPKGSFSTLEIQRTEQGDSAMYLCASSDSYEQYFGPGTRLTVT.

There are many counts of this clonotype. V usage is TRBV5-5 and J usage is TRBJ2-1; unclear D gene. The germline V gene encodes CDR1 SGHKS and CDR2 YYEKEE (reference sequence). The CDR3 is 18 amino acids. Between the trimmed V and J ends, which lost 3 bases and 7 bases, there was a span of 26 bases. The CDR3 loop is CASSYTLQTRSPQNEQFF. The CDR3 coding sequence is TGTGCCAGCAGCTATACCCTACAAACCCGATCTCCCCAGAATGAGCAGTTCTTC.

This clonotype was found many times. The DNA for the CDR3 is TGTGCCAGCAGGCTAACCGACGTCTGCTCCTACGAGCAGTACTTC. It encodes CASRLTDVCSYEQYF. The V call is TRBV25-1, the J call TRBJ2-7; D gene unclear. The CDR3 runs 15 residues. Between the trimmed V and J ends, which lost 6 bases and 0 bases, there was a span of 15 bases. The germline gives CDR1 MGHDK, CDR2 SYGVNS.

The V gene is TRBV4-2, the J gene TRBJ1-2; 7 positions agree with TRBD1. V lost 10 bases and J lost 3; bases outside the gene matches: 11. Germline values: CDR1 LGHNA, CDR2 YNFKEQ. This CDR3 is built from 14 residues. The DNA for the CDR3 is TGTGCCATGGGCCGACAGGGAGGAGACTATGGCTACACCTTC. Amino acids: CAMGRQGGDYGYTF.

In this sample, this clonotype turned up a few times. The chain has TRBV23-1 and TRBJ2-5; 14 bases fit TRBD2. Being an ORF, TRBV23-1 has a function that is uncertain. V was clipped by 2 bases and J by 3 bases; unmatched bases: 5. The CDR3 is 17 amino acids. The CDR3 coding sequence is TGCGCCAGCAGTCAAACCGGGACTAGCGGGAGAAAAGAGACCCAGTACTTC. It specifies CASSQTGTSGRKETQYF.

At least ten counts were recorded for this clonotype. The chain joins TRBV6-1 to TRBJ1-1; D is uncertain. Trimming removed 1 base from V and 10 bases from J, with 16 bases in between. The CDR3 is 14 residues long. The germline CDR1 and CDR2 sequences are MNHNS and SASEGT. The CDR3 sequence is CASSEVSSRFGAFF. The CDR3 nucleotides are TGTGCCAGCAGTGAAGTCTCGAGCAGGTTTGGAGCTTTCTTT.

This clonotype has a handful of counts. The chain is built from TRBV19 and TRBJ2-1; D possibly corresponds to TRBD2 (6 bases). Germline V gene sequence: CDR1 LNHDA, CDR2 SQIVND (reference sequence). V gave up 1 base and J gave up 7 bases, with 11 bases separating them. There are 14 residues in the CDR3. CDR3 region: CASSIVLANNEQFF. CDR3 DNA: TGTGCCAGTAGTATAGTCCTAGCGAATAATGAGCAGTTCTTC.

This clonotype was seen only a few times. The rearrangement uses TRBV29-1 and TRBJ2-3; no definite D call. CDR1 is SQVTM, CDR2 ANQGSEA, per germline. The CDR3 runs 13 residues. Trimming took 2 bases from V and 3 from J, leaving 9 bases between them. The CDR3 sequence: CSVELTGTDTQYF. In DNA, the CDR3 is TGCAGCGTTGAATTGACCGGTACAGATACGCAGTATTTT.

The CDR3 sequence: CASSLEGFTGESFEAFF. The CDR3 DNA reads as TGTGCCAGCAGCTTAGAGGGTTTTACAGGGGAATCGTTTGAAGCTTTCTTT. The chain combines TRBV5-6 with TRBJ1-1; 7 bases map to TRBD1. The CDR3 spans 17 residues. CDR1 is SGHDT and CDR2 is YYEEEE in the germline V gene. Trimming at V came to 2 bases and at J to 7 bases, leaving 17 bases not matched to a gene.

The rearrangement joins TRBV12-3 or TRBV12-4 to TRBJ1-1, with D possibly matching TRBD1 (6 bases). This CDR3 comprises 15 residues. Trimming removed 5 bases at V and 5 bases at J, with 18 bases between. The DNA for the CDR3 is TGTGCCAGCAGTCCCGAGGTGGGGGCGGGTACTGAAGCTTTCTTT. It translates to CASSPEVGAGTEAFF.

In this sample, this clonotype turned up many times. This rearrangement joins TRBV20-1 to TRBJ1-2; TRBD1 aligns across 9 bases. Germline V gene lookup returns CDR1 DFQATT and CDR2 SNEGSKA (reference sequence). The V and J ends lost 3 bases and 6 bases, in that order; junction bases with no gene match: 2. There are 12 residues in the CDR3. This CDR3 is CSASGTGNGYTF. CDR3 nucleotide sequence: TGCAGTGCTAGCGGGACAGGGAATGGCTACACCTTC.

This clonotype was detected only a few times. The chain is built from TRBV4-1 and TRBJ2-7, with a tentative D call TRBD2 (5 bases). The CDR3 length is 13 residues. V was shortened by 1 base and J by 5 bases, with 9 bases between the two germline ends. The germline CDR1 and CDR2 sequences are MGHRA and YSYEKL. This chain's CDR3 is CASSQAEGHEQYF. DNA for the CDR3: TGCGCCAGCAGCCAAGCTGAGGGCCACGAGCAGTACTTC.